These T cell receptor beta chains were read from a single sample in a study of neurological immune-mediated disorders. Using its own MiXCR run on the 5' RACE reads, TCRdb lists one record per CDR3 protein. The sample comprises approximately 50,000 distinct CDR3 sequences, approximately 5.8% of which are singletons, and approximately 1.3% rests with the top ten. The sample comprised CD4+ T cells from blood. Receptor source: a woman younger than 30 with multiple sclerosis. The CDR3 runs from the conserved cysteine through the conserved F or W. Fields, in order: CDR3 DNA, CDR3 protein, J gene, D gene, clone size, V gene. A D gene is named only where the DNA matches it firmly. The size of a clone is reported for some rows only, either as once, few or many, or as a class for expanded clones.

TGCGCCAGCAGCCGGGACAGGGGGCAGTTCTTC	CASSRDRGQFF	TRBJ2-1	TRBD1	few	TRBV5-1
TGTGCCAGCACACCTCTCAGGGCTAGGGTGAGTCAGCCCCAGCATTTT	CASTPLRARVSQPQHF	TRBJ1-5	NA	many	TRBV28
TGCGCCAGCAGCTTGGACCCCGGGCCCAATGGCTACACCTTC	CASSLDPGPNGYTF	TRBJ1-2	NA	many	TRBV5-1
TGTGCCAGCTCACCCCGTACGGCCTACTCTGGAAACACCATATATTTT	CASSPRTAYSGNTIYF	TRBJ1-3	NA	few	TRBV18
TGTGCCAGCAGCCGGGGAGAGACAGGCTCTCAGCAGTACTTC	CASSRGETGSQQYF	TRBJ2-7	NA	many	TRBV6-5
TGCAGGGCAGACAGGACAGGGAGGTTCTACGAGCAGTACTTC	CRADRTGRFYEQYF	TRBJ2-7	TRBD1	many	TRBV20-1
TGCGCCAGCAGCCGGGACAGCCCCACTGGGGCCAACGTCCTGACTTTC	CASSRDSPTGANVLTF	TRBJ2-6	TRBD1	many	TRBV5-1
TGTGCCAGCAGCGTAGGGTGGGGCGGGAGGGCCTCTGGGGCCAACGTCCTGACTTTC	CASSVGWGGRASGANVLTF	TRBJ2-6	TRBD2	many	TRBV9
TGTGCCAGCAGTACAGGGTTCACTGAAGCTTTCTTT	CASSTGFTEAFF	TRBJ1-1	NA	many	TRBV27
TGCGCCAGCAGCTTGATGTTAGGCAGGGGCTATGGCTACACCTTC	CASSLMLGRGYGYTF	TRBJ1-2	NA	many	TRBV5-1
TGTGCCTGGAAGCGGGGGTGGAATGAGCAGTTCTTC	CAWKRGWNEQFF	TRBJ2-1	TRBD2	many	TRBV30
TGTGCCAGCAGCTTGTCCAGCTTGGGTGAGACCCAGTACTTC	CASSLSSLGETQYF	TRBJ2-5	NA	many	TRBV7-2
TGTGCCAGCAGCGTATTTTCTGGACTAGCGGGAGAAGAGACCCAGTACTTC	CASSVFSGLAGEETQYF	TRBJ2-5	TRBD2	many	TRBV9
TGTGCTAGCAGCTTTTTCCATCGAGAGACCCAGTACTTC	CASSFFHRETQYF	TRBJ2-5	NA	NA	TRBV7-7
TGTGCCAGCGTTAGCGGGCCCAAGGCCGGGGAGCTGTTTTTT	CASVSGPKAGELFF	TRBJ2-2	TRBD2	many	TRBV7-2
TGTGCCAGCAGCCAAATCTCGAGGACAGGGTCCTACGAGCAGTACTTC	CASSQISRTGSYEQYF	TRBJ2-7	TRBD1	many	TRBV14
TGTGCCAGCAGCCCCTGGGACAGGGAAAACACTGAAGCTTTCTTT	CASSPWDRENTEAFF	TRBJ1-1	TRBD1	many	TRBV5-6
TGTGCCAGCAGTTCCCATGGGGGGAGCTCCTACAATGAGCAGTTCTTC	CASSSHGGSSYNEQFF	TRBJ2-1	NA	few	TRBV28
TGCGCCAGCTGGGGGGCTGGAAATGAGCAGTTCTTC	CASWGAGNEQFF	TRBJ2-1	NA	few	TRBV5-1
TGTGCCAGCAGCTACCTTTTGACCGAGTACCAAGAGACCCAGTACTTC	CASSYLLTEYQETQYF	TRBJ2-5	NA	many	TRBV11-3
TGTGCCAGCAGTTTGTTAAGGCCCGGAAACTATGGCTACACCTTC	CASSLLRPGNYGYTF	TRBJ1-2	NA	many	TRBV28
TGCGCCAGCAGCCAAGGGATTGGGGGGCTAGAGACCCAGTACTTC	CASSQGIGGLETQYF	TRBJ2-5	NA	many	TRBV4-1
TGTGCCACCAGTGATCCATCCCCACCTGAGGACTCCGAAGCTTTCTTT	CATSDPSPPEDSEAFF	TRBJ1-1	NA	many	TRBV24-1
TGTGCCAGCAGAAGGAACACTGAAGCTTTCTTT	CASRRNTEAFF	TRBJ1-1	NA	many	TRBV6-6
TGTGCCAGCAGTCCCGTTCGATGGAAGAATGAGCAGTTCTTC	CASSPVRWKNEQFF	TRBJ2-1	NA	NA	TRBV12-3/TRBV12-4
TGCAGTGCTAGGGCCAGTCGGGGGTTACAAGAGACCCAGTACTTC	CSARASRGLQETQYF	TRBJ2-5	NA	many	TRBV20-1
TGTGCCAGCAGCCCGGGGTCTACCTACGAGCAGTACTTC	CASSPGSTYEQYF	TRBJ2-7	NA	many	TRBV6-6
TGTGCCAGCAGAGGCCGACAGACGAAAAATGAAAAACTGTTTTTT	CASRGRQTKNEKLFF	TRBJ1-4	NA	few	TRBV6-6
TGTGCCAGCAGGGAGGGGCAGAACCATAATTCACCCCTCCACTTT	CASREGQNHNSPLHF	TRBJ1-6	NA	many	TRBV6-5
TGTGCCAGCACCCTCGAGGGGGCCTATCAACTCTCTGGGGCCAACGTCCTGACTTTC	CASTLEGAYQLSGANVLTF	TRBJ2-6	TRBD1	many	TRBV11-2
TGTGCCAGCAGCTTGGCTTGGGACAGTGGGATGAACACTGAAGCTTTCTTT	CASSLAWDSGMNTEAFF	TRBJ1-1	TRBD1	NA	TRBV5-6
TGTGCCAGCAGCCAAGGGGACAGGGGCCTGTTCTCTGGGGCCAACGTCCTGACTTTC	CASSQGDRGLFSGANVLTF	TRBJ2-6	TRBD1	many	TRBV3-1
TGCGCCAGCAGCTTGGTTGGGGAAAGCACAGATACGCAGTATTTT	CASSLVGESTDTQYF	TRBJ2-3	NA	many	TRBV5-1
TGTGCCATCAGTGAGTCGCCGACTAGCGGGAGTACGGCGAACACCGGGGAGCTGTTTTTT	CAISESPTSGSTANTGELFF	TRBJ2-2	TRBD2	many	TRBV10-3
TGCGCCAGCAGCTTGTCGCCGGGTGGGCAAGAGACCCAGTACTTC	CASSLSPGGQETQYF	TRBJ2-5	NA	medium-sized	TRBV5-1
TGTGCCAGCAGCCAGCTGGCGGGAGGGCCCGGCGGGGAGCTGTTTTTT	CASSQLAGGPGGELFF	TRBJ2-2	TRBD2	many	TRBV7-2
TGCGCCAGCAGTGAGAGGGGTGAAGCTTTCTTT	CASSERGEAFF	TRBJ1-1	NA	many	TRBV10-1
TGTGCCAGCAGCTTCGGGGTCGCAAGCTCTGGAAACACCATATATTTT	CASSFGVASSGNTIYF	TRBJ1-3	NA	many	TRBV7-8
TGCAGTGGGACAGTCCCAAGCACAGATACGCAGTATTTT	CSGTVPSTDTQYF	TRBJ2-3	NA	many	TRBV20-1
TGTGCCAGCAGCTTGGTGGGGGGCTCTTCCCAGCCCCAGCATTTT	CASSLVGGSSQPQHF	TRBJ1-5	NA	many	TRBV5-5
TGTGCCAGCAGCTCCCGAACCGGGGGCTCCTACAATGAGCAGTTCTTC	CASSSRTGGSYNEQFF	TRBJ2-1	NA	many	TRBV11-1